This T cell receptor beta chain appears in the sequencing data of a study of regulatory T cells in long-lasting Graves disease. Notes on this clonotype: A clone one base away is much larger, so this may be a read error.

Arm-PCR of CDR3 regions and iRepertoire HTBI primers were used to build TCR beta libraries. TCRdb re-analysed the multiplex PCR reads in MiXCR, keeping a single row per CDR3 protein. The sample has hundreds of thousands of distinct CDR3 sequences; 20% to 25% are singletons. With V trimmed by 3 bases and J by 5 bases, 7 bases remained unmatched. Germline CDR1 and CDR2: GTSNPN and SVGIG (reference sequence). The CDR3 is 15 residues long. Time point here: persistent/refractory GD, antithyroid drugs over 5 years with positive TRAb. Making the TCR library involved RNA that had been extracted from PBMCs. The TCR comes from a female donor with Graves disease. The J gene is TRBJ1-5, the V gene TRBV30; 10 bases fit TRBD1. This specimen was peripheral blood mononuclear cells (PBMCs), taken when the disease was refractory, from a patient treated with antithyroid drugs. CDR3 protein: CAWSGDRGMDQPQHF. The CDR3 DNA is TGTGCCTGGAGCGGGGACAGGGGAATGGATCAGCCCCAGCATTTT.